This paragraph reports one TCR beta chain. The antigen remains unidentified. Both 60 Vbeta primers and 13 Jbeta primers went into the PCR. Methods used by the authors: The authors later counted roughly 77 million unique TCR beta chains, roughly 10 million of them shared. Only in-frame clones appear in the TCRdb table, and some are missing; sequencing was by immunoSEQ multiplex PCR. The DNA was the basis for D and trimming; V, J and clone size are from that table. Here the sample spans 200,000 or so clones, roughly four fifths being singletons. The data belong to a study of cytomegalovirus exposure and HLA in healthy donors. This CDR3 has 14 amino acids. Trimming pared 0 bases from V and 0 bases from J, leaving 6 bases between. The V gene's germline CDR1 is WNHNN and CDR2 SYGVQD (reference sequence). Study observations and caveats: In an earlier analysis, in 587 donors, most V segments appeared productive either ~87% or ~30% of the time. As a later analysis showed, a missense DCLRE1C variant was linked to trimming of TCR beta V- and J-genes. It was 150 to 200 TCR beta chains that were listed as cytomegalovirus-associated.

V usage is TRBV10-1 and J usage is TRBJ2-7; D is uncertain. The sequenced sample consisted of PBMCs. This TCR came from a woman in her 50s in good health and CMV-seropositive. The CDR3, as DNA: TGCGCCAGCAGTGAGTCCCCTAGCTCCTACGAGCAGTACTTC. This codes for CASSESPSSYEQYF.